This TCR beta chain was profiled in a study of cytomegalovirus exposure and HLA in healthy donors (dated by TCRdb to about 2017). As for the study more broadly: In an earlier analysis of approximately 500 of the donors, 250 to 350 Gb of sequence data and 117 million unique TCR beta sequences from roughly 200 million T cells were reported. The study was designed to test whether signatures of past pathogen exposure could be identified by cataloging public T cell receptors. The study combined high-throughput TCR immunosequencing, statistical association of individual TCRs with disease status, and machine learning to predict cytomegalovirus infection status. Among the roughly 390 genotyped donors, about 83% belonged to the genetic ancestry cluster associated with self-reported Caucasian donors. An earlier analysis of several hundred of the donors applied high-throughput TCR beta sequencing to assess whether each TCR beta V gene segment acted as functional or pseudogenic. Genome-wide SNP genotypes for about 60% of the roughly 670 donors were used in a later genetic analysis, which treated that subset as a discovery cohort. Roughly 300 gigabases of sequencing data and around 80 million unique TCR sequences made up an early release that covered around 640 HLA-typed donors. Every discovery cohort repertoire had been produced on one sequencing platform. Rather than using new phenotypic data, the later analysis identified candidate immune exposures from TCR beta sequences and from how often those sequences occurred across donors. Alongside the repertoire data, information on donor age, sex, ethnicity and CMV serostatus was compiled. Among almost 400 genotyped donors of the cohort, an average of approximately 230,000 unique TCR beta nucleotide sequences were sequenced per donor, roughly a sixth of them non-productive. Class I and class II HLA loci were covered by the typing at four-digit resolution. The study profiled the T cell repertoires of around 700 subjects by immunosequencing and related them to cytomegalovirus serostatus. In a later analysis, previously published TCR beta repertoires from several hundred donors were re-analyzed and high-resolution HLA genotyping was added so that TCR occurrence patterns could be studied. Because of strong linkage in the cohort, five DR-DQ haplotypes were treated as single units for association and clustering. Typing coverage varied by locus: about 620-640 donors for A, B, C, DRB1 and DQB1; around 560 for DQA1; 606 for DPA1; roughly 470 for DPB1. A separate validation cohort of over 95 different subjects was used in addition to the 666-subject first cohort. What the research found in general, with its limitations: It was suggested by the authors that the approach could potentially be generalized to other disease states and immunological phenotypes. The classifier was reported to diagnose cytomegalovirus status with high specificity and sensitivity in both the original and validation cohorts. In this cohort, only TCR beta chains were sequenced, and detectable features were limited by the absence of alpha or paired-chain data. The study listed approximately 160 TCR beta chains as associated with cytomegalovirus. In a later analysis, HLA-associated TCR beta chains were found to be more clonally expanded and to have lower generation probabilities than equally common non-associated chains. In an earlier analysis of about 540 of the donors, most TCR beta V segments were observed in productive rearrangements about 90% or about 30% of the time, broadly matching IMGT annotations. In a later analysis, most CMV-associated TCR beta chains were found to appear HLA-restricted, with HLA associations seemingly driven largely by CMV exposure. In a later analysis, 16,951 TCR beta sequences were associated with specific HLA alleles at a false discovery rate of 0.05. Roughly uniform sequencing depth across donors was assumed in presence/absence analyses, although this assumption may not hold. In a later analysis, TCR association rates were found to vary across HLA loci, with the most associated TCRs seen for DRB1 alleles and the fewest for HLA-C alleles. Some IMGT-functional V segments, including TRBV6-2 and TRBV6-3, could not be distinguished by the 87-base-pair reads and were therefore excluded. A cluster of highly shared sequence variants was judged likely to be a technical artifact of the sequencing pipeline. HLA typing was unavailable for some donors at each locus, so association tests used only the typed subset. In vitro tests confirmed that a few of the cytomegalovirus-associated TCR beta chains recognize cytomegalovirus antigens. A further reported finding was that TCR beta sequences accurately predicted the HLA-A and HLA-B alleles for most subjects in the first cohort. In a later genetic analysis, a missense DCLRE1C variant was associated with V-gene and J-gene trimming of TCR beta chains, and the association was replicated in an independent cohort. When HLA alleles, especially DR and DQ, strongly co-occurred, TCR associations were difficult to assign to individual alleles. Compared with the 666-donor mean, donors in an Asian-associated ancestry cluster had fewer N-insertions in productive TCRs, according to a later genetic analysis. Several of the top co-occurrence clusters appeared to be linked to parvovirus B19, influenza, CMV and Epstein-Barr virus, according to a later analysis. The only immune exposure information available for the cohort was CMV serostatus. Linkage disequilibrium might explain the correlated functional status among segregating V segments, but an unknown experimental factor could not be ruled out. Approximately 18 rarely observed V segments, including chromosome 9 orphons, were excluded from the earlier analysis of a few hundred of the donors because counts were too low. Across donors, most TCR sequences were observed very rarely, whereas some public TCRs were present in many individuals.

In total, 500 to 700 healthy bone marrow donors made up the cohort. At the time of sampling, every cohort member was nominally healthy, though immune exposures that went unrecorded were likely present. The donor was CMV seronegative and belonged to the group of over 350 seronegative cohort members. Every donor gave a peripheral blood sample, and the peripheral blood mononuclear cells from that sample were used for TCR beta sequencing. The Qiagen DNeasy Blood Extraction Kit was used to extract genomic DNA from the blood cell samples. The library was obtained by the immunoSEQ multiplex PCR assay. For the multiplex PCR, a mixture combining 60 forward primers for TCR Vbeta segments and 13 reverse primers for TCR Jbeta segments was used. The CDR3 region of rearranged TCR beta genes was amplified from genomic DNA by a multiplex PCR assay. The amplified TCR beta libraries were sequenced on the Illumina HiSeq System as 87-base-pair reads. For the original study's pipeline: A later analysis tallied 70 million to 100 million unique TCR beta chains across the roughly 610 repertoires, and around 9.9 million of those chains were shared by two or more donors. A nearest-neighbor algorithm error-corrected the raw reads and collapsed the reads into unique sequences, merging closely related sequences to remove PCR and sequencing errors. Alignment of CDR3 sequences to IMGT reference sequences was used to assign V, D and J gene segments. For a sequence to be retained, at least a six-nucleotide match to both a V gene segment and a J gene segment was required. A rearrangement was called productive if the CDR3 had no stop codons and remained in frame with V and J, and every other rearrangement was called non-productive. CDR3 was defined according to IMGT convention as the region running from the second conserved V-encoded cysteine to the conserved J-encoded phenylalanine. Sequences without an unambiguous match to a single V gene segment were excluded from the earlier analysis of a few hundred of the donors. An earlier analysis of 587 of the donors called V segments functional above 56.7% productive rearrangements and segregating when the between-donor standard deviation exceeded 5%. To diagnose cytomegalovirus status from the catalog of TCR beta chain sequences, a statistical classification framework was built. In a later analysis, TCR nucleotide sequences were compared against IMGT/GENE-DB human TR gene sequences so that V and J genes could be assigned. In a later analysis, CDR3 sequences and most-parsimonious VDJ recombination scenarios were assigned using the TCRdist pipeline. In a later analysis, each TCR beta chain was defined by its CDR3 amino acid sequence together with its V-gene family, and reads lacking a unique V-gene family were excluded. In a later analysis, some 600 highly shared, low-generation-probability nucleotide sequences were removed to address suspected cross-contamination and a sequencing artifact. In a later analysis, a clonal expansion index for each public chain was calculated from normalized within-repertoire ranks of inferred template counts. Generation probabilities in a later analysis came from a VDJ recombination model fitted to out-of-frame rearrangements, and those results were checked against IGoR. In a later analysis, hypergeometric tests were used to score TCR-TCR, TCR-HLA and TCR-CMV co-occurrence, with a repertoire-size bias correction applied to TCR pairs. To estimate false discovery rates, a later analysis permuted the HLA or CMV assignments 20 times. A later analysis grouped co-occurring TCRs with DBSCAN, adding TCRdist sequence similarity when clustering within HLA-allele-positive subsets. Co-occurrence clustering excluded repertoires with fewer than 30,000 or more than 120,000 public chains, plus five with anomalous nucleotide sharing. The source is immuneACCESS, and TCRdb retained only in-frame sequences with V and J called. Part of the clones is not carried over; for the studies checked, unresolved V genes explain less than half of this, and the remainder is unexplained. V and J calls and clone size come straight from that table; D and trimming were deduced from the DNA. Here the sample has approximately 190,000 clones; almost 85% occur a single time. The top ten clones comprise 0.25% to 0.3% of the sample.

Germline trimming amounts to 10 bases on V and 6 bases on J, with 5 as the count of junction bases outside the gene matches. CDR1 and CDR2, per the germline V gene, are SNHLY and FYNNEI. The CDR3 spans 12 residues, from the cysteine through the phenylalanine. Left in the record is the CDR3 DNA by itself, 36 bases read in frame from the first base. Details on this clone: No antigen is known for it. Base qualities are not provided; no much larger clone lies one nucleotide away.

Sequencing input: PBMCs. This receptor was taken from a boy younger than 18 in good health and CMV-seronegative. The chain joins TRBV2 to TRBJ2-7, and TRBD2 aligns with 11 junction nucleotides. The DNA sequence reads TGTGCCAACCGACTAGCGGGGCCCGAGCAGTACTTC. Translated, this is CANRLAGPEQYF.